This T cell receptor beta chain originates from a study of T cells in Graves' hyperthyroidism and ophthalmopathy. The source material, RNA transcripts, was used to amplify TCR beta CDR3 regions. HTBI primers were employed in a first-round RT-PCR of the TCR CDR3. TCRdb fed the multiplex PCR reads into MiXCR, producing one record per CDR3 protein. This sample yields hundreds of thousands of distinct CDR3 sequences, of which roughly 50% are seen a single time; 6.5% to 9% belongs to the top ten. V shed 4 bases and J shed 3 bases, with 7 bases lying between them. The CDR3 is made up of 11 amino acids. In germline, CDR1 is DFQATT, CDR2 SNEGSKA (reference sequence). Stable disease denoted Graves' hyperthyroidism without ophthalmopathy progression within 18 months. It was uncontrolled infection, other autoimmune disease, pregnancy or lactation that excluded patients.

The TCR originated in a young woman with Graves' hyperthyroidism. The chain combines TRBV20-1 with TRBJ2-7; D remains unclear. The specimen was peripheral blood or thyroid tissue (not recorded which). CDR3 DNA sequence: TGCAGTGCTATTGTCGGCTACGAGCAGTACTTC. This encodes CSAIVGYEQYF.